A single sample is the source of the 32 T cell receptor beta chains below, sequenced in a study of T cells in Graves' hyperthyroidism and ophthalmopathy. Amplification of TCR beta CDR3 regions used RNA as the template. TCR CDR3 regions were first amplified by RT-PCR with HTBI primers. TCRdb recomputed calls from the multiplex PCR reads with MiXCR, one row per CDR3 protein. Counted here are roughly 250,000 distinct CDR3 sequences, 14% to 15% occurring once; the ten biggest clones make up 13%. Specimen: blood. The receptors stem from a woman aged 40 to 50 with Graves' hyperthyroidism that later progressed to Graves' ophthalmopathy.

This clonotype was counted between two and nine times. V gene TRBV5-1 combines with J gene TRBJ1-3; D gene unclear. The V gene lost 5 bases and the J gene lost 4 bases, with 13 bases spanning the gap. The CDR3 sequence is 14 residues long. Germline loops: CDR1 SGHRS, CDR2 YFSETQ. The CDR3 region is CASRDLAGGNTIYF. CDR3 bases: TGCGCCAGCAGGGATTTAGCGGGCGGAAACACCATATATTTT. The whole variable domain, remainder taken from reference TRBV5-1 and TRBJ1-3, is KAGVTQTPRYLIKTRGQQVTLSCSPISGHRSVSWYQQTPGQGLQFLFEYFSETQRNKGNFPGRFSGRQFSNSRSEMNVSTLELGDSALYLCASRDLAGGNTIYFGEGSWLTVV.

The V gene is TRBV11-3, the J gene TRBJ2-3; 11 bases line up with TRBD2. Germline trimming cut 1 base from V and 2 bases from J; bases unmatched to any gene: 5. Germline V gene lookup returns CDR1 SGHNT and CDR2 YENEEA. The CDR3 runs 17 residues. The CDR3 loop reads CASSLGLAGGHTDTQYF. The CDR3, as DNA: TGTGCCAGCAGCTTAGGGCTAGCGGGAGGACACACAGATACGCAGTATTTT.

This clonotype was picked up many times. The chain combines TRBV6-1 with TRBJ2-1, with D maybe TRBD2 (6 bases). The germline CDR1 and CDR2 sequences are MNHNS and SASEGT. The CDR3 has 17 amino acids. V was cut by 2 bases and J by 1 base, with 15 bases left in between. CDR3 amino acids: CASSERRRGPSYNEQFF. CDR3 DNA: TGTGCCAGCAGTGAAAGGAGGCGGGGCCCTTCCTACAATGAGCAGTTCTTC.

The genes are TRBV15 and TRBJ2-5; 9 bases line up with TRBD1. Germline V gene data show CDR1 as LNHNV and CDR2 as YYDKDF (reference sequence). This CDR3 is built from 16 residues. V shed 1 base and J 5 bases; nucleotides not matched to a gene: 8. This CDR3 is CATSRGPGQGFETQYF. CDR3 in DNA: TGTGCCACCAGCAGAGGGCCGGGACAGGGCTTCGAGACCCAGTACTTC.

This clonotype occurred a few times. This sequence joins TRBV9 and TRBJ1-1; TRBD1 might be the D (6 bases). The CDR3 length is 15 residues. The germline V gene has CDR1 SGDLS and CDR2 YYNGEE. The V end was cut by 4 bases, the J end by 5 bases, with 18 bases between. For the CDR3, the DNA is TGTGCCAGCAGCTCTACAGGGTGGAGTGGGACTGAAGCTTTCTTT. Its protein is CASSSTGWSGTEAFF.

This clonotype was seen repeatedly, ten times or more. CDR3 sequence reads: CASSLRFGQGLYF. In DNA form, the CDR3 reads TGTGCCAGCAGTTTGAGGTTCGGACAGGGTTTGTACTTC. J is TRBJ2-5 and V is TRBV6-2 or TRBV6-3; 8 bases map to TRBD1. Trimming at V came to 4 bases and at J to 13 bases, leaving 11 bases not matched to a gene. Germline lookup yields CDR1 MNHEY and CDR2 SVGEGT. This CDR3 is 13 amino acids long.

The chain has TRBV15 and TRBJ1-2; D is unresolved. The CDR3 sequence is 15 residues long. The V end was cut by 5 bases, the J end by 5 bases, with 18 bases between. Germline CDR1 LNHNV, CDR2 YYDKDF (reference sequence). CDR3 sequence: CATSLWTFEPYGYTF. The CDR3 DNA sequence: TGTGCCACCAGCCTCTGGACCTTTGAACCATATGGCTACACCTTC. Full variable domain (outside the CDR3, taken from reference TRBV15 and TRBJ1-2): DAMVIQNPRYQVTQFGKPVTLSCSQTLNHNVMYWYQQKSSQAPKLLFHYYDKDFNNEADTPDNFQSRRPNTSFCFLDIRSPGLGDTAMYLCATSLWTFEPYGYTFGSGTRLTVV.

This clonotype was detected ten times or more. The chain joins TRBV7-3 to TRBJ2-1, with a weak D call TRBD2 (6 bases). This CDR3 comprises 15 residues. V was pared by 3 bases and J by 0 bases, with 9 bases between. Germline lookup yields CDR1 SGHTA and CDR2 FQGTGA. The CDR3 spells CASSLRGNSYNEQFF. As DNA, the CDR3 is TGTGCCAGCAGCTTGCGCGGGAACTCCTACAATGAGCAGTTCTTC.

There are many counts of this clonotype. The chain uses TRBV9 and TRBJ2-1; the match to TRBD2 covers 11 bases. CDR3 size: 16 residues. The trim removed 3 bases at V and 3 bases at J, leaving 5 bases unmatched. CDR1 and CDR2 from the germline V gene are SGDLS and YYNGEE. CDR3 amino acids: CASSAAGTSGYNEQFF. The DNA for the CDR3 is TGTGCCAGCAGCGCAGCCGGGACTAGCGGCTACAATGAGCAGTTCTTC. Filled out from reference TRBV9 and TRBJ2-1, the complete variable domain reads DSGVTQTPKHLITATGQRVTLRCSPRSGDLSVYWYQQSLDQGLQFLIQYYNGEERAKGNILERFSAQQFPDLHSELNLSSLELGDSALYFCASSAAGTSGYNEQFFGPGTRLTVL.

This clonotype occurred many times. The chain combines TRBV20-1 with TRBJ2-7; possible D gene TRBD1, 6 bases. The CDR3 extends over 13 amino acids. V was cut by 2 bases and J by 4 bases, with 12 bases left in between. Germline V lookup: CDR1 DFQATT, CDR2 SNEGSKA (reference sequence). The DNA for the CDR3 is TGCAGTGCTAGAAGCAGCAGGGGATACGAGCAGTACTTC. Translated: CSARSSRGYEQYF.

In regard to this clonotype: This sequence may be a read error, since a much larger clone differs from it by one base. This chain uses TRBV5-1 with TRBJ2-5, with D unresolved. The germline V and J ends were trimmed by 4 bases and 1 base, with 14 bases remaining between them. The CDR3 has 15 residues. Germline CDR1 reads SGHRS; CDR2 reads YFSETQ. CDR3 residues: CASSAYGRTQETQYF. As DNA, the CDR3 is TGCGCCAGCAGCGCCTATGGGCGGACCCAAGAGACCCAGTACTTC.

This CDR3 reads CASSESADYEQYF. The CDR3 nucleotides read TGTGCCAGCAGTGAATCGGCGGACTACGAGCAGTACTTC. This chain uses TRBV25-1 with TRBJ2-7, with D unclear. Germline CDR1 MGHDK, CDR2 SYGVNS. V was trimmed by 1 base and J by 3 bases, leaving 7 bases between them. This CDR3 has 13 amino acids.

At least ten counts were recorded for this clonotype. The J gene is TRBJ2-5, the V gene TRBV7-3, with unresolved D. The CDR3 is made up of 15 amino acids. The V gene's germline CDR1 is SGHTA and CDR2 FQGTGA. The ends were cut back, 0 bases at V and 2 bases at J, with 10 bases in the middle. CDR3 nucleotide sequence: TGTGCCAGCAGCTTAACTGGAGTAGGGCAAGAGACCCAGTACTTC. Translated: CASSLTGVGQETQYF.

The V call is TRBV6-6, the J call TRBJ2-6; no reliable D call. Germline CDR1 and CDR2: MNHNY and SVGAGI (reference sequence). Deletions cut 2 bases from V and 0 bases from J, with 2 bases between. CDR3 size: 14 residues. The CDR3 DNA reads TGTGCCAGCAGTTACAACTCTGGGGCCAACGTCCTGACTTTC. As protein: CASSYNSGANVLTF.

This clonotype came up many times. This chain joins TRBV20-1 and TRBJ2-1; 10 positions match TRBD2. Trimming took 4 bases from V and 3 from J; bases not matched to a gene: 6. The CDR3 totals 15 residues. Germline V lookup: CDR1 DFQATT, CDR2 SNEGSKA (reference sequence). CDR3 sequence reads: CSATRRTSGYNEQFF. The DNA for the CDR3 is TGCAGTGCTACGAGGAGGACTAGCGGCTACAATGAGCAGTTCTTC.

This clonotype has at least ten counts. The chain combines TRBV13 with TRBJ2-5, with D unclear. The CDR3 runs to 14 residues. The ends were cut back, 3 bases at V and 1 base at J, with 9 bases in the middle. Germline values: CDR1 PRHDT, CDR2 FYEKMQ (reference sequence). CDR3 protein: CASSFPATQETQYF. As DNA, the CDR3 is TGTGCCAGCAGCTTCCCAGCGACCCAAGAGACCCAGTACTTC.

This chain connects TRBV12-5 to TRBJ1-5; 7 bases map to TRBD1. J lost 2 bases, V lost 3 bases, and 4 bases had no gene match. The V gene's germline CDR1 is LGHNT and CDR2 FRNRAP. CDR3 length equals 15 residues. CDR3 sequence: CASGFPDRRNQPQHF. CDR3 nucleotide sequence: TGTGCTAGTGGTTTCCCGGACAGGCGCAATCAGCCCCAGCATTTT.

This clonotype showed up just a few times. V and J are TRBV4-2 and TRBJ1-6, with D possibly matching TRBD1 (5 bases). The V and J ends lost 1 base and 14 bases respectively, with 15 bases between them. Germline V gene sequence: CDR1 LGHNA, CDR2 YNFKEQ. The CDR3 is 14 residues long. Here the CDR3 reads CASSQVGGDASLHF. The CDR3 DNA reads TGTGCCAGCAGCCAAGTGGGGGGGGACGCATCCCTCCACTTT.

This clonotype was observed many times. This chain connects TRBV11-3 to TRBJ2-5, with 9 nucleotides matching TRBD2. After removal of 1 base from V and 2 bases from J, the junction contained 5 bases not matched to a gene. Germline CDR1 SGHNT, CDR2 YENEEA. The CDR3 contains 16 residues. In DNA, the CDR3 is TGTGCCAGCAGCTTAGGAGGGACTAGCCCACAAGAGACCCAGTACTTC. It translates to CASSLGGTSPQETQYF. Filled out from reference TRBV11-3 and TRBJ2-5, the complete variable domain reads EAGVVQSPRYKIIEKKQPVAFWCNPISGHNTLYWYLQNLGQGPELLIRYENEEAVDDSQLPKDRFSAERLKGVDSTLKIQPAELGDSAVYLCASSLGGTSPQETQYFGPGTRLLVL.

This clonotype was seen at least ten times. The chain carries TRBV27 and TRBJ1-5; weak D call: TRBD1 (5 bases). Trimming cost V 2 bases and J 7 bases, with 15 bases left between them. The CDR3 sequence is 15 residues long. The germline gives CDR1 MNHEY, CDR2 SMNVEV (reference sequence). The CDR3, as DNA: TGTGCCAGCAGTTTAGTGGGGACCCCTGCGCAGCCCCAGCATTTT. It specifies CASSLVGTPAQPQHF.

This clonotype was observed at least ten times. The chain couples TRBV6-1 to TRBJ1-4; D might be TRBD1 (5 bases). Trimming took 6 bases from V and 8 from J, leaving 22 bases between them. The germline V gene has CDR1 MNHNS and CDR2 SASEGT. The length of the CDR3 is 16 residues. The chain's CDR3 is CASRVPGLSRDEKLFF. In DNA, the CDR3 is TGTGCCAGCAGAGTCCCGGGACTATCAAGGGACGAAAAACTGTTTTTT.

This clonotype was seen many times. DNA of the CDR3: TGTGCCAGCAGTCTGAGGACTCCCTCGGAAAGCGAGCAGTACTTC. Translated, it gives CASSLRTPSESEQYF. The V gene is TRBV12-3 or TRBV12-4, the J gene TRBJ2-7; the D gene is possibly TRBD2 (5 bases). V was cut by 5 bases and J by 6 bases, with 20 bases left in between. This CDR3 has 15 amino acids.

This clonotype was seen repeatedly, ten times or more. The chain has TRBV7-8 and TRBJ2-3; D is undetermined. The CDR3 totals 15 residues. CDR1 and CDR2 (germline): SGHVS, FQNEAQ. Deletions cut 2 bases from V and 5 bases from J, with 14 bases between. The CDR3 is CASSLWGLGGDTQYF. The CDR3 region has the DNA TGTGCCAGCAGCTTATGGGGATTGGGTGGAGATACGCAGTATTTT.

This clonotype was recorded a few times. The CDR3 spells CATSDLGATNEKLFF. The CDR3 region has the DNA TGCGCCACCTCGGACCTTGGGGCCACTAATGAAAAACTGTTTTTT. The rearrangement links TRBV5-1 to TRBJ1-4, with D perhaps matching TRBD1 (5 bases). Germline V gene data show CDR1 as SGHRS and CDR2 as YFSETQ. The CDR3 spans 15 residues. Trimming cost V 9 bases and J 2 bases, with 17 bases left between them.

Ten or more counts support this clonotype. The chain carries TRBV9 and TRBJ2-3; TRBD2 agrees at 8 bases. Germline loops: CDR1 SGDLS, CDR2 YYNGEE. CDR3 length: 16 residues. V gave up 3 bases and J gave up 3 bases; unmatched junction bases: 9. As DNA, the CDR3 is TGTGCCAGCAGCGAGACAAGCGGGAGTGGGACAGATACGCAGTATTTT. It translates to CASSETSGSGTDTQYF.

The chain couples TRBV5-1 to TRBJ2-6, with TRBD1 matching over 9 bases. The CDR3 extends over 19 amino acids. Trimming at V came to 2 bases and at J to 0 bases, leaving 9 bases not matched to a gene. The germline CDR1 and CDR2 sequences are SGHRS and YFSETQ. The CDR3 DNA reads TGCGCCAGCAGCTTCGGACAGGGGATTGACGGCTCTGGGGCCAACGTCCTGACTTTC. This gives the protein CASSFGQGIDGSGANVLTF.

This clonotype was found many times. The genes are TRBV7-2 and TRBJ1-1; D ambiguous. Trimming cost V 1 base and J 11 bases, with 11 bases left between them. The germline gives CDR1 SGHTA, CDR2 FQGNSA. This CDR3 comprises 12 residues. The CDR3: CASSLGEGRAFF. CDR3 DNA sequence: TGTGCCAGCAGCTTAGGGGAGGGTAGGGCTTTCTTT.

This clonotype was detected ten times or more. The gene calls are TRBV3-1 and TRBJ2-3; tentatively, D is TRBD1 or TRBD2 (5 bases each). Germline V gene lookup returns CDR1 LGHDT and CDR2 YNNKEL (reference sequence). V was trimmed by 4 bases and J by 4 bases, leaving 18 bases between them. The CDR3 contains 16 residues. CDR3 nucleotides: TGTGCCAGCAGCCTCTATGGGGGTCCAACGCCAGATACGCAGTATTTT. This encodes CASSLYGGPTPDTQYF.

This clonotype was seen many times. CDR3 DNA sequence: TGTGCCAGCAGTTTAAGTGAGGGGCTGTCCTACGAGCAGTACTTC. Translation: CASSLSEGLSYEQYF. The chain couples TRBV28 to TRBJ2-7; perhaps D is TRBD1 or TRBD2 (5 bases each). The germline V gene has CDR1 MDHEN and CDR2 SYDVKM. The CDR3 has 15 residues. Deletions cut 2 bases from V and 1 base from J, with 12 bases between.

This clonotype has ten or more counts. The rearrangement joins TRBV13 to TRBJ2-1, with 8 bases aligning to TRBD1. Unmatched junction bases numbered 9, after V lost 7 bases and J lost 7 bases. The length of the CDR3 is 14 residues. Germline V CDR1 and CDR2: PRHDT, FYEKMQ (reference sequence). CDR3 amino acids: CASNPWTGRNEQFF. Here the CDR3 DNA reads TGTGCCAGCAACCCTTGGACAGGGAGGAATGAGCAGTTCTTC.

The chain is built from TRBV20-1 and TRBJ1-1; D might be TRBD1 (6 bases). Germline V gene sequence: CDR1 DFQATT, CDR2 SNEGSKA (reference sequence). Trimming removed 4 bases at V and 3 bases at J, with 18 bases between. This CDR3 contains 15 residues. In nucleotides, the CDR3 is TGCAGTGCTATCAAAACAGGGAATGTGGACACTGAAGCTTTCTTT. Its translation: CSAIKTGNVDTEAFF.

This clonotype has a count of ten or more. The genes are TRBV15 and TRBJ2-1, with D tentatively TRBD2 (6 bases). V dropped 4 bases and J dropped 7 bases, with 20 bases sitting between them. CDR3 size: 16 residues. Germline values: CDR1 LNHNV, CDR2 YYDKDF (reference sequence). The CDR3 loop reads CATSKSLAVFVNEQFF. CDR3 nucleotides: TGTGCCACCAGCAAGTCCTTAGCGGTCTTTGTTAATGAGCAGTTCTTC.